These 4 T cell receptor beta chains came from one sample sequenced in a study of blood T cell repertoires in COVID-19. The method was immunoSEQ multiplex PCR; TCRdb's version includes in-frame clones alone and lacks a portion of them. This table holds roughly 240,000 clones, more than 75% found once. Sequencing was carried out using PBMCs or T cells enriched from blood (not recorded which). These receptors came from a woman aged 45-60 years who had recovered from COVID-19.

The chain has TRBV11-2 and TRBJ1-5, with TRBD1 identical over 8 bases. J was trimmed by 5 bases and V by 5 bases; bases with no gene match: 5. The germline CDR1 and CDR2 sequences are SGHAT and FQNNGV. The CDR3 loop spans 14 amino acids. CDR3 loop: CASSVQGVYQPQHF. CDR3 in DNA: TGTGCCAGCAGCGTACAGGGGGTCTATCAGCCCCAGCATTTT.

The CDR3 protein is CAILRRGGFRYEQYF. In DNA form, the CDR3 reads TGTGCCATCCTCCGGCGGGGGGGTTTTCGGTACGAGCAGTACTTC. The chain uses TRBV5-4 and TRBJ2-7, with 9 positions matching TRBD2. With V trimmed by 9 bases and J by 4 bases, 14 bases remained unmatched. CDR1 is SGHNT and CDR2 is YYREEE in the germline V gene (reference sequence). This CDR3 contains 15 residues.

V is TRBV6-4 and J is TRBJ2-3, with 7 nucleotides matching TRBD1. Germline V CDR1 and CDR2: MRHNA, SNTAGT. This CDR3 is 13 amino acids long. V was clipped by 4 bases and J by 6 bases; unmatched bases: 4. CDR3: CASSAEQGDTQYF. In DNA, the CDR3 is TGTGCCAGCAGTGCCGAACAGGGGGATACGCAGTATTTT.

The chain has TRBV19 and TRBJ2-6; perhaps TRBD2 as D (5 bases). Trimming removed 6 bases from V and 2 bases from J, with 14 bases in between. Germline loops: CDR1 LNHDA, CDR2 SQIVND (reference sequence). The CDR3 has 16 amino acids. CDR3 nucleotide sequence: TGTGCCAGTAGATCTGAGGGAAGGGCTGGGGCCAACGTCCTGACTTTC. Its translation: CASRSEGRAGANVLTF.